This note documents a single T cell receptor (beta chain) sequence. It lacks a known antigen. Base qualities are missing; no much larger clone stands one base away. RNA was extracted using the RNeasy kit, and roughly 0.5 to 1 microgram was reverse transcribed with random hexamers. TCR beta CDR3 regions were amplified with the immunoSEQ multiplex PCR assay covering 54 Vbeta and 13 Jbeta segments. To correct PCR amplification bias, a synthetic template baseline was used for both primer optimization and computational correction. For the original study's pipeline: Only productive sequences were kept, with reads annotated to V, D and J genes according to IMGT and analyzed in immunoSEQ Analyzer. To calculate clonality, Shannon entropy was normalized by log2 of the number of productive unique sequences and then subtracted from one. Public and private clones were assessed among the 100 most prevalent clones of each patient and control. Clones were defined as Susac-specific if absent from the healthy and MS cohorts, from 1052 published viral clones and from other ImmuneACCESS disease sequences. TCRdb took the public reads, trimmed them with fastp at Q25, ran MiXCR for clone calling and kept in-frame beta chains. Each record represents a unique CDR3 protein, reported with the most common genes and DNA among its rows. TCRdb, not the original authors, processed these V and J calls. The sample table shows some 170,000 distinct CDR3 sequences, and about 94% are seen once. The ten largest clones represent 0.085% to 0.11% of the sample.

The entry originates in a study of CD8 T cells in Susac syndrome (dated by TCRdb to between 2017 and 2020). General notes on the study: Repertoire sequencing was used to test whether CD8+ T cell activation and differentiation in Susac syndrome was antigen driven. What the work shows at the level of the full study, not this receptor alone: The number of individuals in the TCR sequencing and HLA analysis was acknowledged as relatively small.

The CDR3 goes from the cysteine to the phenylalanine over 15 residues. The DNA shown is the 45-base CDR3, in frame from base 1. The germline ends are 11 bases apart after V is trimmed by 2 bases and J by 0 bases. CDR1 and CDR2 (LGHNA, YSLEER) derive from the germline V gene. Peripheral blood CD8+ and CD4+ T cells from healthy donors, Susac syndrome patients and multiple sclerosis patients were profiled by high-throughput TCR beta sequencing. The healthy donors served as controls matched for age and sex. Bulk CD8+ and CD4+ T cells were purified by magnetic negative isolation, while CD8+ TEMRA cells were enriched using FACS. Blood was drawn into EDTA tubes, processed within 24 hours, and PBMCs were isolated by density gradient centrifugation. PBMCs intended for TCR sequencing were cryopreserved in liquid nitrogen and thawed later in a water bath at 37 degrees C. Purity of sorted or isolated CD4+, CD8+ and CD8+ TEMRA cells was at least 90%.

Sequenced material: CD4+ T cells from PBMCs. This clonotype was sampled from a human donor in good health. This chain joins TRBV4-3 to TRBJ2-7; perhaps TRBD1 is the D gene, with 5 bases matching. Here is the DNA: TGCGCCAGCAGCCAATCTTTAGACAGCTCCTACGAGCAGTACTTC. This sequence encodes CASSQSLDSSYEQYF.